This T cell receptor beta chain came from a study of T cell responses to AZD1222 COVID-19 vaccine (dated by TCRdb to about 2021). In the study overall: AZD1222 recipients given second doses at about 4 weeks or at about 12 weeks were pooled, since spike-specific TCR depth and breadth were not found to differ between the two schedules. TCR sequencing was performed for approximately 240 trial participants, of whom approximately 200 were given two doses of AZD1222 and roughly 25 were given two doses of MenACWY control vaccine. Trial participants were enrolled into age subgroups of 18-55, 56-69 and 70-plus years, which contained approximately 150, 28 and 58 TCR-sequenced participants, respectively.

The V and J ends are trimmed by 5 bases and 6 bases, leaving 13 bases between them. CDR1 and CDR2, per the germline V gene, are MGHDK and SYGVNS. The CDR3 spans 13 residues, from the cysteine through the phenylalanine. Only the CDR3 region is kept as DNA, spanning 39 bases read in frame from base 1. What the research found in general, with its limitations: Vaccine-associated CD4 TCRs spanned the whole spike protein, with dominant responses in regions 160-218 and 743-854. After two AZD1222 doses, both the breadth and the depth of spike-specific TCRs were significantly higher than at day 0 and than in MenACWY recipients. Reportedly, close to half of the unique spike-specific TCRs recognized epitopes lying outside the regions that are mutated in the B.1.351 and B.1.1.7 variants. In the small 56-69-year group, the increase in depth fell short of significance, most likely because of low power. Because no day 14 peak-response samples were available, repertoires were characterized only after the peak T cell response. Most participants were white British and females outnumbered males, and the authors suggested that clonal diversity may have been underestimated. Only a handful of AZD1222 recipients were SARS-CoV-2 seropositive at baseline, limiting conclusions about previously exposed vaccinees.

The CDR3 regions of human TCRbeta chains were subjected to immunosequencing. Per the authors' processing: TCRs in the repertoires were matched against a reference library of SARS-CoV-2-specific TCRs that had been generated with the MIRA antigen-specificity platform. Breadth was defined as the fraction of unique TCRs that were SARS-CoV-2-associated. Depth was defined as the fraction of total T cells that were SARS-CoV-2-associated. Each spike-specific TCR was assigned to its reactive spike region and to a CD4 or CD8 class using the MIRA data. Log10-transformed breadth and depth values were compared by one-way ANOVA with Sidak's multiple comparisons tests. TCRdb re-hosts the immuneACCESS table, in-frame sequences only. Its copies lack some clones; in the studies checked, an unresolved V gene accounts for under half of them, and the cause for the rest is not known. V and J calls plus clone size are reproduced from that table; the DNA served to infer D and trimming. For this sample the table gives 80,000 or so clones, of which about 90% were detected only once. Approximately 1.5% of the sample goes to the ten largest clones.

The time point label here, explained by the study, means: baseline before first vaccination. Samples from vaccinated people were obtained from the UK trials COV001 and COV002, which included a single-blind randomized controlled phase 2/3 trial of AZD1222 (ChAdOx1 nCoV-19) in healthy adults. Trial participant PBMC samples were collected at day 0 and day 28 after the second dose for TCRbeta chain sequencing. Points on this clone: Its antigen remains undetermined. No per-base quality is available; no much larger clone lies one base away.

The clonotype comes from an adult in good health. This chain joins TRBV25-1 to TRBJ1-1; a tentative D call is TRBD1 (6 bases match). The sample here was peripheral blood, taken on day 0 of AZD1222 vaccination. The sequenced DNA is TGTGCCAGCAGTACCGGGACACCGGCTGAAGCTTTCTTT. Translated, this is CASSTGTPAEAFF.